This T cell receptor beta chain was captured in a study of cytomegalovirus exposure and HLA in healthy donors. General study points: An observed cluster of highly shared sequence variants was recorded as a likely sequencing artifact.

This clone was counted between two and nine times. Its antigen is as yet unknown. There are 15 residues in the CDR3. Germline CDR1 and CDR2: ENHRY and SYGVKD. V shed 6 bases and J shed 10 bases, with 19 bases lying between them. It was with 60 Vbeta and 13 Jbeta primers that the PCR ran. Some clones are missing from TCRdb's copy, which holds only in-frame ones; the method was immunoSEQ multiplex PCR. The sample shows fewer than 75,000 clones, 83% of them seen only once. The TCR was taken from a young man in good health and CMV-seronegative. This chain links TRBV10-3 with TRBJ1-6; D might be TRBD1 (6 bases). The sample consisted of PBMCs. The CDR3 region has the DNA TGTGCCATCAGCCAAGGACAGTTGGCCGGGTCACCCCTCCACTTT. It translates to CAISQGQLAGSPLHF.